This entry features one T cell receptor (beta chain) sequence. Its target is unknown. These data originate in a study of T cell repertoires in cytomegalovirus infection. The wider study: It was the public TCR beta signatures that indicated both CMV infection and matching HLA type. Study-level findings and limits: Individuals carrying CMV plus the relevant HLA were identified by cumulative frequency of public TCR beta families. HLA-C-restricted CMV-specific TCR beta clonotypes were dominant in the ex vivo response.

MiXCR, applied by TCRdb to the reads, yields one record per CDR3 protein. The profile covers around 750,000 distinct CDR3 sequences, with approximately 29% appearing a single time and roughly 12% taken by the ten largest. The CDR3 spans 16 residues. J was trimmed by 0 bases and V by 2 bases; bases with no gene match: 4. The germline V gene has CDR1 SGHAT and CDR2 FQNNGV. The rearrangement links TRBV11-2 to TRBJ2-1, with 7 bases aligning to TRBD2. The sequences come from cultured CD8+ T cells from PBMCs, collected from culture after CMV antigen stimulation. The receptor was derived from a human donor in good health (CMV status not recorded). Some clones in this sample may be carry-over from other donors' samples. CDR3: CASSLPGEGSYNEQFF. The DNA of the CDR3 is TGTGCCAGCAGCTTACCGGGGGAGGGCTCCTACAATGAGCAGTTCTTC.